This T cell receptor beta chain appears in the sequencing data of a study of T cell repertoires in aging, cancer and after chemotherapy. As for the study in general: Over several months to years, re-sampled healthy donor repertoires clearly shared clones.

Peripheral blood genomic DNA, not sorted cells or RNA, was the template. Rearranged V-D-J TRB sequences were amplified with a mixed TRB-A/B primer pool. MiXCR, applied by TCRdb to the multiplex PCR reads, yields one record per CDR3 protein. The sample consists of 9,500 to 13,000 distinct CDR3 sequences, under 40% of them appearing once. Details on this clonotype: Antigen: not known.

The CDR3 consists of 15 residues. Germline assignment: CDR1 SGHRS and CDR2 YFSETQ. The V segment lost 0 bases and the J segment 5 bases; nucleotides outside the gene matches: 4. Whole-study findings and limits: Median generation probability rose over the chemotherapy interval in each cancer cohort, suggesting rebound thymic output. Age-matched healthy donors had significantly more diverse, less clonal blood TCR repertoires than untreated cancer patients. Immunological memory after chemotherapy cannot be judged from the repertoire data.

Sequencing was carried out using blood. The chain uses TRBV5-1 and TRBJ2-1; 8 bases are shared with TRBD2. The receptor was isolated from a human donor in good health. The CDR3 protein is CASSLGSGGDNEQFF. The CDR3 DNA is TGCGCCAGCAGCTTGGGGTCGGGAGGGGACAATGAGCAGTTCTTC.